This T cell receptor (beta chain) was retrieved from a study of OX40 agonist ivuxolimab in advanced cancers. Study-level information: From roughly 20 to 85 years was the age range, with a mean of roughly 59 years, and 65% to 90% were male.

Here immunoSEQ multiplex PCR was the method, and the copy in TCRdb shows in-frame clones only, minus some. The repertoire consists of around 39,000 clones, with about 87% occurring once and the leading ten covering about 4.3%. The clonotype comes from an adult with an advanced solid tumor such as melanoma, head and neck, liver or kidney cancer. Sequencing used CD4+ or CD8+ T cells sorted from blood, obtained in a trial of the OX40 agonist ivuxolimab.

DNA of the CDR3: TGCGCCAGCAGCCAATTTACAGGGTACACTGAAGCTTTCTTT. It translates to CASSQFTGYTEAFF. V is TRBV4-1 and J is TRBJ1-1; D perhaps matches TRBD1 (6 bases). V lost 2 bases to trimming and J lost 3 bases, with 10 bases between them. Germline CDR1 is MGHRA and CDR2 is YSYEKL. There are 14 residues in the CDR3.